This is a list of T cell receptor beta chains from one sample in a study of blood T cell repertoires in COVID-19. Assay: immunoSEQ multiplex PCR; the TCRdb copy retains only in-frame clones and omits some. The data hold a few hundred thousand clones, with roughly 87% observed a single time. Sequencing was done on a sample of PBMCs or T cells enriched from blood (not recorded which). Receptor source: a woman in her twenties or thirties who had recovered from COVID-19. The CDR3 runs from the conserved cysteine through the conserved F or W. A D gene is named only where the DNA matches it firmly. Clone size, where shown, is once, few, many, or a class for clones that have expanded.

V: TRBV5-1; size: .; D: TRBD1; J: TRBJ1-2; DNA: TGCGCCAGCAGCCTCGGACAGGGAGGCTATGGCTACACCTTC; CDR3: CASSLGQGGYGYTF
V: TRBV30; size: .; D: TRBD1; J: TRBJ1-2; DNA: TGTGCCTGGAGTACAGGGGGCGGCTACACCTTC; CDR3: CAWSTGGGYTF
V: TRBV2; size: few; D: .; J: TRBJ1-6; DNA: TGTGCGAGCAGGCAGGGATCGAATTCACCCCTCCACTTT; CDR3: CASRQGSNSPLHF
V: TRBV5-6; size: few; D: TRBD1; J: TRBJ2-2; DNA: TGTGCCAGCAGCTTGTTGGTTGGACAGGGGGGAACCGGGGAGCTGTTTTTT; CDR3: CASSLLVGQGGTGELFF
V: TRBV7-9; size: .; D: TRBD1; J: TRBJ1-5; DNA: TGTGCCAGCAGCCGTGGGGACAGGGGGCGCAATCAGCCCCAGCATTTT; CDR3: CASSRGDRGRNQPQHF
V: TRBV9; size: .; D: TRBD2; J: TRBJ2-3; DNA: TGTGCCAGCAGCCCGAGGGGACTAGCGGGGACCACAGATACGCAGTATTTT; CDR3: CASSPRGLAGTTDTQYF
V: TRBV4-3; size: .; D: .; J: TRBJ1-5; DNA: TGCGCCAGCAGCCAAGACTGGGCAAGCAATCAGCCCCAGCATTTT; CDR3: CASSQDWASNQPQHF
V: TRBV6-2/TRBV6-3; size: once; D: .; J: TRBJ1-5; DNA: TGTGCCAGCAGTTCACCCCCGGGAAAGTGGGGCAATCAGCCCCAGCATTTT; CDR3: CASSSPPGKWGNQPQHF
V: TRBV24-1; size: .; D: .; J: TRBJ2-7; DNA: TGTGCCACCAGTGACCGGTACGAGCAGTACTTC; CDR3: CATSDRYEQYF
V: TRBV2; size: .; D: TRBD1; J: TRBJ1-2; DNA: TGTGCCAGCAGTGAGGGACAGGGGGCGCGAGGCTACACCTTC; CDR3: CASSEGQGARGYTF
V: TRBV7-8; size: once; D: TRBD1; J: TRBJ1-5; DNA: TGTGCCACCCAACAGGGGGAGTTTATAAGCAATCAGCCCCAGCATTTT; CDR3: CATQQGEFISNQPQHF
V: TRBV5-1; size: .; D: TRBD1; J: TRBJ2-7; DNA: TGCGCCAGCAGCGCTACCGGGACAGTTTCCTACGAGCAGTACTTC; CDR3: CASSATGTVSYEQYF
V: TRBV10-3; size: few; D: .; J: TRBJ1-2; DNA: TGTGCCATCAGTCACAGGGACAACTATGGCTACACCTTC; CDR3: CAISHRDNYGYTF
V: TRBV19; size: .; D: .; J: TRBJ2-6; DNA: TGTGCCAGTACCCCTTTGGACGGGATCGGTGGGGCCAACGTCCTGACTTTC; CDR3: CASTPLDGIGGANVLTF
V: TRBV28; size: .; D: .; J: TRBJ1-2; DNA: TGTGCCAGCCTTCGGTCGGGTTTTTATGGCTATGGCTACACCTTC; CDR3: CASLRSGFYGYGYTF
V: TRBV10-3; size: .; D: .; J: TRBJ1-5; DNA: TGTGCCATCAGCGGGGGATCGAACAATCAGCCCCAGCATTTT; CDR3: CAISGGSNNQPQHF
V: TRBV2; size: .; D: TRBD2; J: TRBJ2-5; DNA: TGTGCCAGCAGTGAAGGTAGACTAGCGGGGACCCTCATGCAAGAGACCCAGTACTTC; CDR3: CASSEGRLAGTLMQETQYF
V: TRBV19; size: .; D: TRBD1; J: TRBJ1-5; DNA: TGTGCCAGTAGTATAAGACAGGGAGCACTCGGAGGCAATCAGCCCCAGCATTTT; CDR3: CASSIRQGALGGNQPQHF
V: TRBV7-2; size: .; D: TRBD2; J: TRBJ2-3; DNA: TGTGCCAGCAGCTTAGACCCAGCGGGGGGCACAGATACGCAGTATTTT; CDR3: CASSLDPAGGTDTQYF
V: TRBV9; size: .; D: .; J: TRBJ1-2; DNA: TGTGCCAGCAGCACGGGAGGGGCCGAGAGCTATGGCTACACCTTC; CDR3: CASSTGGAESYGYTF
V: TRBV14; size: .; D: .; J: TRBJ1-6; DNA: TGTGCCAGCAGCCATTTTAGTAATTCACCCCTCCACTTT; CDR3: CASSHFSNSPLHF
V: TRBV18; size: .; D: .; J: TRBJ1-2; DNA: TGTGCCAGCTCACCAGGGGCAGGGGAGTACGACTACACCTTC; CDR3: CASSPGAGEYDYTF
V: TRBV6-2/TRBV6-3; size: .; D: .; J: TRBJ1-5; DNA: TGTGCCAGCAGTTATACATATAGCAATCAGCCCCAGCATTTT; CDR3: CASSYTYSNQPQHF
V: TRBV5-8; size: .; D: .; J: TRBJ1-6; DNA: TGTGCCAGCAGCTTGGTGGGGGGGCTTAGCGATAATTCACCCCTCCACTTT; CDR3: CASSLVGGLSDNSPLHF
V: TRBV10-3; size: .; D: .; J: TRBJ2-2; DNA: TGTGCCATCAGTGAGTCAATTAGCGGGAACACCGGGGAGCTGTTTTTT; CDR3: CAISESISGNTGELFF
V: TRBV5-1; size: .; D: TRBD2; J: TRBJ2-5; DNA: TGCGCCAGCAGCCGGACTAGCGGGGGGGCGGAAGAGACCCAGTACTTC; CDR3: CASSRTSGGAEETQYF
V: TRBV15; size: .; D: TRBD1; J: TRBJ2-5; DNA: TGTGCCACCAGCAGCCGAAGAGGGGGCTATGAGACCCAGTACTTC; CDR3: CATSSRRGGYETQYF
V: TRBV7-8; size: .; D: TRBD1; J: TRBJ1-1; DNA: TGTGCCAGCAGCTCCGGACAGGGACAGGGAAGAGCTGAAGCTTTCTTT; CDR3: CASSSGQGQGRAEAFF
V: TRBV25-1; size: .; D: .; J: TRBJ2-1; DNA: TGTGCCAGCAGTGAATCAGGAAATGAGCAGTTCTTC; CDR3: CASSESGNEQFF
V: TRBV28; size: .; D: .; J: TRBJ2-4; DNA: TGTGCCAGCAGTTCAGGGGAATCCCAAAACATTCAGTACTTC; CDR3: CASSSGESQNIQYF
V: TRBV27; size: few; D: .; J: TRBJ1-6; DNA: TGTGCCAGCAGCACAGGGTCTATAGGACCTTCACCCCTCCACTTT; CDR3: CASSTGSIGPSPLHF
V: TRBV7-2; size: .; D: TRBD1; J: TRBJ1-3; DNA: TGTGCCAGCAGACCCGGGACAGCAGGGGGAAACACCATATATTTT; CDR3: CASRPGTAGGNTIYF
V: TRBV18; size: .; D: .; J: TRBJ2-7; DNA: TGTGCCAGCTCCCGACTGGGCTACGAGCAGTACTTC; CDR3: CASSRLGYEQYF
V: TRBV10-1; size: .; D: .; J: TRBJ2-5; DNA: TGCGCCAAGAAGGAATCGGGGGTGGAGACCCAGTACTTC; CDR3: CAKKESGVETQYF
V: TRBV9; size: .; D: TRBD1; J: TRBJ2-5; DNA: TGTGCCAGCAGCCCCGGGGCCTCGACAGGGGGCGACGAGACCCAGTACTTC; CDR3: CASSPGASTGGDETQYF
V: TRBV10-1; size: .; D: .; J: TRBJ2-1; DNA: TGCGCCAGCAGTGAGTCGACGGGTAGTAGGGGCAATGAGCAGTTCTTC; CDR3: CASSESTGSRGNEQFF
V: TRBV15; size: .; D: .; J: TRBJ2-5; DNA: TGTGCCACCAGCAGAGATCGGGGGGCCCAGGAGACCCAGTACTTC; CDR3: CATSRDRGAQETQYF
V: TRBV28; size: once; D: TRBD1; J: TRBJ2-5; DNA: TGTGCCAGCAGCACAGGGGTGAAGGAGACCCAGTACTTC; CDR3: CASSTGVKETQYF
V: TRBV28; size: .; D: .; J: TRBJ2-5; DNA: TGTGCCAGCAGTCCCCCTGGAGGGCACCAAGAGACCCAGTACTTC; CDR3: CASSPPGGHQETQYF
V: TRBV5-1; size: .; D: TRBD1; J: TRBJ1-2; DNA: TGCGCCAGCAGCGAAGACGGACAGGGCTATGGCTACACCTTC; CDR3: CASSEDGQGYGYTF
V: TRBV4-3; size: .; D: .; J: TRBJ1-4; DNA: TGCGCCAGCAGCCAAGAAAGAGCAGGGCGAGAGGAAAAACTGTTTTTT; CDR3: CASSQERAGREEKLFF
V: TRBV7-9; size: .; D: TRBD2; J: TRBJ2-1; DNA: TGTGCCAGCAGCTCTACCTTAGCGGGGGGGCCGGGTGAGCAGTTCTTC; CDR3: CASSSTLAGGPGEQFF
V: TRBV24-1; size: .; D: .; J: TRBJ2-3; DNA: TGTGCCACCAGTGATTCGGGCAGGGTAACAGATACGCAGTATTTT; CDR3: CATSDSGRVTDTQYF
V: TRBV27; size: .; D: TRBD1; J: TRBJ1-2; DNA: TGTGCCAGCAGTTTATACCCGGGACAGGGGGTCTATGGCTACACCTTC; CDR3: CASSLYPGQGVYGYTF
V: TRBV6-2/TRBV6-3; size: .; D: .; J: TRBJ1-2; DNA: TGTGCCAGCAGTAGTAATGCCGGCAGGGCGTATGGCTACACCTTC; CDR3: CASSSNAGRAYGYTF